Listed below are T cell receptor beta chains from one sample, sequenced in a study of T cells in Graves' hyperthyroidism and ophthalmopathy. TCRdb processed the multiplex PCR reads anew with MiXCR; each CDR3 protein has one entry. The table records 370,000 or so distinct CDR3 sequences, approximately 25% of them present only once. What was sequenced was blood. These receptors were taken from a man in his fifties with Graves' hyperthyroidism. Both conserved end residues are part of each CDR3. A D gene is named only where the DNA matches it firmly. Clone size is shown for a subset of rows, as once, few, many or a class of expanded clone.

>NA|NA|TRBV19|TRBJ2-7
TGTGCCAGTAGTCCTCGGGAAGCGGAGTACGAGCAGTACTTC
CASSPREAEYEQYF
>NA|NA|TRBV5-1|TRBJ2-1
TGCGCCAGCAGCTTGGTATCGGGGACCAATGAGCAGTTCTTC
CASSLVSGTNEQFF
>NA|NA|TRBV6-9|TRBJ1-6
TGTGCCAGCAGTTACAGGGGTGAGAATTCACCCCTCCACTTT
CASSYRGENSPLHF
>NA|many|TRBV28|TRBJ1-1
TGTGCCAGCAGTTTAAGGGGAGAGGAAGCTTTCTTT
CASSLRGEEAFF
>NA|few|TRBV2|TRBJ2-3
TGTGCCAGCAGTTTAATCGACAGATTCACAGATACGCAGTATTTT
CASSLIDRFTDTQYF
>NA|NA|TRBV6-1|TRBJ2-3
TGTGCCAGCAGGCAAGGATCCCCTAGCACAGATACGCAGTATTTT
CASRQGSPSTDTQYF
>NA|NA|TRBV14|TRBJ1-1
TGTGCCAGCAGCCACATCAGGGGCACTGAAGCTTTCTTT
CASSHIRGTEAFF
>NA|NA|TRBV5-1|TRBJ2-3
TGCGCCAGCAGCACTGGAGGGAGGTCGGATACGCAGTATTTT
CASSTGGRSDTQYF
>NA|many|TRBV18|TRBJ1-1
TGTGCCAGCTCATCTAACATGAACACTGAAGCTTTCTTT
CASSSNMNTEAFF
>NA|few|TRBV6-5|TRBJ1-1
TGTGCCAGCAGTTACTCGTCCATGAACACTGAAGCTTTCTTT
CASSYSSMNTEAFF
>TRBD1|few|TRBV29-1|TRBJ2-3
TGCAGCGCCGCCAAGGACAGGACAAGCACAGATACGCAGTATTTT
CSAAKDRTSTDTQYF
>TRBD2|few|TRBV3-1|TRBJ2-7
TGTGCCAGCAGTCCCGACGGCGGGAGAGTCTACGAGCAGTACTTC
CASSPDGGRVYEQYF
>NA|NA|TRBV3-1|TRBJ2-5
TGTGCCAGCAGCCCTACAGGGTTGGAGACCCAGTACTTC
CASSPTGLETQYF
>NA|few|TRBV20-1|TRBJ2-7
TGCAGTGCTGTAAGGACTGGGTACGAGCAGTACTTC
CSAVRTGYEQYF
>NA|NA|TRBV10-3|TRBJ1-6
TGTGCCATCAGTGACGCAGGACACCCTAATTCACCCCTCCACTTT
CAISDAGHPNSPLHF
>NA|many|TRBV6-1|TRBJ1-1
TGTGCCAGCAACTTCAGGGGCATCCACACTGAAGCTTTCTTT
CASNFRGIHTEAFF
>NA|NA|TRBV29-1|TRBJ2-5
TGCAGCGTTGGGGCCCAAGCAGGGACCCAGTACTTC
CSVGAQAGTQYF
>TRBD1|many|TRBV6-1|TRBJ1-1
TGTGCCAGCATTGGACAGGGAAGTGGAACTGAAGCTTTCTTT
CASIGQGSGTEAFF
>NA|few|TRBV5-1|TRBJ2-1
TGCGCCAGCAGCCGAGTCGCCCTCTACAATGAGCAGTTCTTC
CASSRVALYNEQFF
>NA|NA|TRBV13|TRBJ2-2
TGTGCCAGCAGCTTAATCAGCGGGCCCGGTCACACCGGGGAGCTGTTTTTT
CASSLISGPGHTGELFF
>NA|NA|TRBV19|TRBJ2-7
TGTGCCAGTAGTATTGTAGCAGACTACGAGCAGTACTTC
CASSIVADYEQYF
>NA|many|TRBV20-1|TRBJ2-5
TGCAGTGCTAGGGCGGGGGAGACCCAGTACTTC
CSARAGETQYF
>NA|NA|TRBV24-1|TRBJ2-3
TGTGCCACCAGTGATTTGCTGTGGCCAATGGGCACAGATACGCAGTATTTT
CATSDLLWPMGTDTQYF
>NA|few|TRBV12-3/TRBV12-4|TRBJ2-5
TGTGCCAGCAGTTTAGATAAGAAAAGACAAGAGACCCAGTACTTC
CASSLDKKRQETQYF
>NA|NA|TRBV4-1|TRBJ2-7
TGCGCCAGCAGCACCCGGGACACCGGCTACGAGCAGTACTTC
CASSTRDTGYEQYF
>NA|many|TRBV3-1|TRBJ1-1
TGTGCCAGCAGCCAACTATACACTGAAGCTTTCTTT
CASSQLYTEAFF
>NA|NA|TRBV2|TRBJ1-1
TGTGCCAGCATGCCGTATCTGGGGACTGAAGCTTTCTTT
CASMPYLGTEAFF
>NA|many|TRBV18|TRBJ2-5
TGTGCCAGCTCACCACAGGGAGCCGAGACCCAGTACTTC
CASSPQGAETQYF
>TRBD1|many|TRBV13|TRBJ1-1
TGTGCCAGCAGCCAAGGGACAGGGGGCGGGGGCACTGAAGCTTTCTTT
CASSQGTGGGGTEAFF
>TRBD1|NA|TRBV20-1|TRBJ1-5
TGCAGTGCCACTACAGGGGGCGGCAATCAGCCCCAGCATTTT
CSATTGGGNQPQHF
>NA|once|TRBV7-3|TRBJ1-3
TGTGCCAGCAGCTTAGGTGGCAGGCGGTCAGGAAACACCATATATTTT
CASSLGGRRSGNTIYF
>TRBD1|few|TRBV20-1|TRBJ1-2
TGCAGTGCTTGGCTGACAGGGGTTGACTATGGCTACACCTTC
CSAWLTGVDYGYTF
>TRBD2|few|TRBV12-5|TRBJ2-5
TGTGCTAGCAGAGTCCGGGAGGCCCAGTACTTC
CASRVREAQYF
>TRBD2|once|TRBV10-2|TRBJ2-5
TGCGCCAGCAGTCCGATCAGGGAGGGGGAGACCCAGTACTTC
CASSPIREGETQYF
>NA|NA|TRBV30|TRBJ1-5
TGTGCCTGGAGTGTAAGCGGACTCAATCGGCCCCAGCATTTT
CAWSVSGLNRPQHF
>NA|many|TRBV7-3|TRBJ2-7
TGTGCCAGCAGCTCCTCCAAGGGGTACGAGCAGTACTTC
CASSSSKGYEQYF
>TRBD1|NA|TRBV10-3|TRBJ1-2
TGTGCCATCAGCCTTTCCTCGGGACAGTCGGGCTATGGCTACACCTTC
CAISLSSGQSGYGYTF
>NA|few|TRBV2|TRBJ1-2
TGTGCCAGCAGTGAACAGGGAGGCTACACCTTC
CASSEQGGYTF
>NA|NA|TRBV5-1|TRBJ1-1
TGCGCCAGCAGCAGAGGGGCAGTTCGGATGAACACTGAAGCTTTCTTT
CASSRGAVRMNTEAFF
>TRBD2|NA|TRBV27|TRBJ2-7
TGTGCCAGGGAAACCACTAGCGGGGGTATCTACGAGCAGTACTTC
CARETTSGGIYEQYF
>NA|few|TRBV20-1|TRBJ1-4
TGCAGTGCTAGAGATACCGGACTTGGGAATGAAAAACTGTTTTTT
CSARDTGLGNEKLFF
>NA|few|TRBV11-3|TRBJ2-1
TGTGCCAGCAGCTTTCGGGAGGGGGCTTTCAATGAGCAGTTCTTC
CASSFREGAFNEQFF